This T cell receptor beta chain was identified in a study of blood T cell repertoires in COVID-19. Study-wide background: In each case, the material was cDNA or gDNA derived from T cells, B-cell-depleted T cells, or PBMCs.

The germline V gene has CDR1 MNHNY and CDR2 SVGAGI (reference sequence). Between the trimmed V and J ends, which lost 3 bases and 2 bases, there was a span of 11 bases. The CDR3 extends over 15 amino acids. Profiled with immunoSEQ multiplex PCR; TCRdb holds only in-frame clones, not every one. The top ten clones hold about 8.1% of a sample with about 70,000 clones, 89% of them seen once. Sequencing was performed on peripheral blood. This sequence joins TRBV6-6 and TRBJ1-5; D is undetermined. This clonotype was obtained from a man aged 50 or older with active COVID-19. DNA for the CDR3: TGTGCCAGCAGTTATTCGGTTCGAGGCAATCAGCCCCAGCATTTT. It yields the protein CASSYSVRGNQPQHF.